One sample yielded the 14 T cell receptor beta chains listed below, sequenced in a study of blood T cell repertoires in COVID-19. Generated by immunoSEQ multiplex PCR, the TCRdb table keeps only in-frame clones and is missing some. The table includes 95,000 to 150,000 clones, around 85% detected once. Sequenced input: peripheral blood. The receptors were gathered from a woman older than 75 with COVID-19, enrolled during active disease.

With respect to this clone: The sample has other DNA sequences that encode this CDR3 too. V usage is TRBV6-5 and J usage is TRBJ1-3, with no clear D. Germline values: CDR1 MNHEY, CDR2 SVGAGI. The CDR3 runs to 13 residues. V lost 6 bases and J lost 3, with 9 bases in between. The CDR3 here is CASSPGGGNTIYF. CDR3 nucleotides: TGTGCCAGCAGCCCCGGTGGTGGAAACACCATATATTTT.

This chain connects TRBV4-2 to TRBJ2-7, with TRBD2 matching over 11 bases. Trimming removed 0 bases from V and 5 bases from J; junction bases left unmatched: 6. CDR1 LGHNA and CDR2 YNFKEQ come from the germline V gene. This CDR3 has 16 amino acids. This CDR3 reads CASSQELAGVKNEQYF. CDR3 DNA: TGTGCCAGCAGCCAAGAACTAGCGGGAGTTAAAAACGAGCAGTACTTC.

The gene calls are TRBV21-1 and TRBJ2-7; TRBD2, the table's D call, was not compared with the DNA. TRBV21-1 is a pseudogene segment. The CDR3 has 16 residues. The CDR3 coding sequence is TGTGCCAGCAGCAAAGAGAGGTACGGGGTTACCTACGAGCAGTACTTC. Amino acid sequence: CASSKERYGVTYEQYF.

The rearrangement links TRBV27 to TRBJ2-1, with D possibly matching TRBD1 (6 bases). Germline CDR1 and CDR2: MNHEY and SMNVEV (reference sequence). V lost 8 bases to trimming and J lost 4 bases, with 15 bases between them. This CDR3 has 14 amino acids. The CDR3 region is CASWPTGDYNEQFF. CDR3 nucleotide sequence: TGTGCCAGCTGGCCGACAGGCGATTACAATGAGCAGTTCTTC.

The chain has TRBV28 and TRBJ2-7; TRBD1 is a possible D gene (5 bases). This CDR3 has 15 residues. Germline CDR1 MDHEN, CDR2 SYDVKM. V gave up 7 bases and J gave up 0 bases, with 16 bases separating them. This chain's CDR3 is CASTHHRQGSYEQYF. The CDR3 DNA follows: TGTGCCAGCACCCACCACCGCCAGGGCTCCTACGAGCAGTACTTC.

This chain links TRBV7-2 with TRBJ1-1; 8 positions agree with TRBD1. Per the germline V gene, CDR1 is SGHTA and CDR2 is FQGNSA. V lost 2 bases and J lost 4; bases outside the gene matches: 3. CDR3 length: 14 residues. CDR3 in amino acids: CASSLTGGATEAFF. Written as DNA, the CDR3 is TGTGCCAGCAGCTTAACAGGGGGGGCCACTGAAGCTTTCTTT.

This chain connects TRBV6-1 to TRBJ1-4; D possibly corresponds to TRBD1 (6 bases). The V end lost 3 bases, the J end lost 4 bases, and 12 bases lay between the germline ends. Germline V gene data show CDR1 as MNHNS and CDR2 as SASEGT. This CDR3 has 15 amino acids. The CDR3 region is CASSDDTGNNEKLFF. The CDR3 coding sequence is TGTGCCAGCAGTGATGATACAGGGAATAATGAAAAACTGTTTTTT.

The gene calls are TRBV7-3 and TRBJ2-3, with 7 bases that match TRBD2. Trimming cost V 4 bases and J 1 base; bases outside gene matches: 5. The CDR3 spans 15 residues. Germline V gene data show CDR1 as SGHTA and CDR2 as FQGTGA. This chain's CDR3 is CASSSREAGTDTQYF. The CDR3 DNA sequence: TGTGCCAGCAGCTCCCGGGAGGCGGGCACAGATACGCAGTATTTT. The full variable domain, with the rest looked up from reference TRBV7-3 and TRBJ2-3, is GAGVSQTPSNKVTEKGKYVELRCDPISGHTALYWYRQSLGQGPEFLIYFQGTGAADDSGLPNDRFFAVRPEGSVSTLKIQRTERGDSAVYLCASSSREAGTDTQYFGPGTRLTVL.

V and J are TRBV10-3 and TRBJ2-2, with 7 bases lining up with TRBD1. V dropped 7 bases and J dropped 7; count of bases not matched to a gene: 12. This CDR3 contains 15 residues. Germline values: CDR1 ENHRY, CDR2 SYGVKD. The CDR3 nucleotides are TGTGCCATCACTTCCGACAGGGCTAACGGCGGGGAGCTGTTTTTT. It is translated as CAITSDRANGGELFF.

With regard to this clone: The junction departs from the called germline gene at one end, perhaps through a read error. This chain joins TRBV7-2 and TRBJ1-1; no definite D call. The CDR3 consists of 12 residues. Germline CDR1 and CDR2: SGHTA and FQGNSA. The CDR3 region is CASSLGYSEAFF. The CDR3 nucleotides read TGTGCCAGCAGTTTAGGGTACTCTGAAGCTTTCTTT.

The chain links TRBV9 to TRBJ2-7, with D tentatively TRBD2 (5 bases). V lost 0 bases, J lost 0 bases, and 7 bases lay in between. Germline CDR1 SGDLS, CDR2 YYNGEE. This CDR3 has 14 amino acids. The CDR3 region is CASSVATSSYEQYF. Written as DNA, the CDR3 is TGTGCCAGCAGCGTAGCAACTAGCTCCTACGAGCAGTACTTC.

The genes are TRBV4-1 and TRBJ1-4, with D hard to call. CDR1 is MGHRA and CDR2 is YSYEKL in the germline V gene. The V and J ends lost 0 bases and 3 bases respectively, with 14 bases between them. The length of the CDR3 is 17 residues. CDR3 nucleotide sequence: TGCGCCAGCAGCCAAGATTTGTTGGCAACAGCTAATGAAAAACTGTTTTTT. Encoded protein: CASSQDLLATANEKLFF.

This chain links TRBV19 with TRBJ1-5; D remains unclear. The CDR3 is made up of 14 amino acids. Germline CDR1 reads LNHDA; CDR2 reads SQIVND (reference sequence). The germline V and J ends were trimmed by 3 bases and 3 bases, with 9 bases remaining between them. CDR3 loop: CASSITPSNQPQHF. CDR3 bases: TGTGCCAGTAGTATCACACCTTCCAATCAGCCCCAGCATTTT.

This clone was recorded a few times. V is TRBV2 and J is TRBJ2-5, with D perhaps matching TRBD1 (6 bases). The CDR3 runs 14 residues. The V and J ends lost 0 bases and 5 bases respectively, with 10 bases between them. Germline loops: CDR1 SNHLY, CDR2 FYNNEI. The DNA for the CDR3 is TGTGCCAGCAGTGAAGCAGGGGGAACCGAGACCCAGTACTTC. Translating gives CASSEAGGTETQYF.